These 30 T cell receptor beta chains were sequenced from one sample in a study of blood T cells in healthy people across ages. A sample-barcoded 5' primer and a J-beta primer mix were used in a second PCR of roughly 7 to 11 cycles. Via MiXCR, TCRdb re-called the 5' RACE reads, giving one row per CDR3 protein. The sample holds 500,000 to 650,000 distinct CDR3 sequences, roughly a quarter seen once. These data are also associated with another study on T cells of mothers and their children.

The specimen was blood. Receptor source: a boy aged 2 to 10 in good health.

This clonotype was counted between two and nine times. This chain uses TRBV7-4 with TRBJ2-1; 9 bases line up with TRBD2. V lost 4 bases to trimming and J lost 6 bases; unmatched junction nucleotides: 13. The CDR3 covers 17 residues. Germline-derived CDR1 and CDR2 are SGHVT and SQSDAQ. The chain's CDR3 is CASSSRSKGLACNEQFF. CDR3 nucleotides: TGTGCCAGCAGCTCGCGGTCCAAGGGACTAGCATGCAATGAGCAGTTCTTC.

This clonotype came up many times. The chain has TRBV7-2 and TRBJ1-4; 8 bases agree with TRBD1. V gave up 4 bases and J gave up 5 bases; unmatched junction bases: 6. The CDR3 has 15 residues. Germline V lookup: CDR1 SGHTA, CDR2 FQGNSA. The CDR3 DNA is TGTGCCAGCAGCTCCCGGACAGGGTCGAATGAAAAACTGTTTTTT. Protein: CASSSRTGSNEKLFF.

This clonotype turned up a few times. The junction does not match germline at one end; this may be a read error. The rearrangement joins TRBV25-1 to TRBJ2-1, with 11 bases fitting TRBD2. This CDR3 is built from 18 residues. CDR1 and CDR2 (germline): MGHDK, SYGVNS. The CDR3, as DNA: TGTGCCGGCAGTGCAGGGACTAGCGGACGACTCTCCTACAATGAGCAGTTCTTC. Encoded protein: CAGSAGTSGRLSYNEQFF.

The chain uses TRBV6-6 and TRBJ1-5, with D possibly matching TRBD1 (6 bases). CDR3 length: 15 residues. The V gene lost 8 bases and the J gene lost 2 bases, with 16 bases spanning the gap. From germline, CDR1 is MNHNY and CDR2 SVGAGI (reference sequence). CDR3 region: CASGPRRQGNQPQHF. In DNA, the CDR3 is TGTGCCAGCGGTCCCCGAAGACAGGGCAATCAGCCCCAGCATTTT.

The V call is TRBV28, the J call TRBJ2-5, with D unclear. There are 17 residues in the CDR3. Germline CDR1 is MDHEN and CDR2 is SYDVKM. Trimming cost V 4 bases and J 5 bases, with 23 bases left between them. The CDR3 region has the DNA TGTGCCAGCAGTTCACCGACGGAAAGAGGTTTGATCGAGACCCAGTACTTC. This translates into CASSSPTERGLIETQYF.

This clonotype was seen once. The CDR3: CASSLGRTSLSYEQYF. CDR3 DNA sequence: TGTGCCAGCAGCTTAGGACGAACGTCCCTCTCCTACGAGCAGTACTTC. V and J are TRBV7-2 and TRBJ2-7; unclear D gene. From germline, CDR1 is SGHTA and CDR2 FQGNSA. The V gene lost 1 base and the J gene lost 0 bases, with 13 bases spanning the gap. CDR3 length equals 16 residues.

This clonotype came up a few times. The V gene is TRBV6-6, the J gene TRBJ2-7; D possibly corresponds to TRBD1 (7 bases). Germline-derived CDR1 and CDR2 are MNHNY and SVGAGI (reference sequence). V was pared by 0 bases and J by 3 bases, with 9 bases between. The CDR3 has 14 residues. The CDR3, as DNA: TGTGCCAGCAGTTACTCCAGGGGGGACTACGAGCAGTACTTC. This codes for CASSYSRGDYEQYF.

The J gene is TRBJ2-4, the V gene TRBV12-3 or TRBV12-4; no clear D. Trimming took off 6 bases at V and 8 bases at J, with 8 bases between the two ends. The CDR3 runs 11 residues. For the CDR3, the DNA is TGTGCCAGCAGCCTCTTGGACATTCAGTACTTC. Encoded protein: CASSLLDIQYF.

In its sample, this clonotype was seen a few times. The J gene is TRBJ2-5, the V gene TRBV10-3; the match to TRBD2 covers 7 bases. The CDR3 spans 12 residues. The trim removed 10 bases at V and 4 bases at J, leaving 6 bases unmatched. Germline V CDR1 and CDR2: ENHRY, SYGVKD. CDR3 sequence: CATMTSRETQYF. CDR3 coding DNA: TGTGCCACCATGACTAGCCGAGAGACCCAGTACTTC.

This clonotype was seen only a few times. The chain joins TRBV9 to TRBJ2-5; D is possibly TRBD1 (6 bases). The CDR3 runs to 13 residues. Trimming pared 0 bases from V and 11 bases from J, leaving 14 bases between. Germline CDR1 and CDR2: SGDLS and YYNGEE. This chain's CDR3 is CASSVATGTEQYF. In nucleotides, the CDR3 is TGTGCCAGCAGCGTAGCTACAGGGACGGAGCAGTACTTC.

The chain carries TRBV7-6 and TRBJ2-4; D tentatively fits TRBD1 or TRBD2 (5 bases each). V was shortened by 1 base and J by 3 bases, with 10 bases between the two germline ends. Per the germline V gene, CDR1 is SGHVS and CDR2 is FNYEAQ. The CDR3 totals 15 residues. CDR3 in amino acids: CASSLGGFDKNIQYF. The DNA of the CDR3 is TGTGCCAGCAGCTTAGGGGGGTTCGACAAAAACATTCAGTACTTC.

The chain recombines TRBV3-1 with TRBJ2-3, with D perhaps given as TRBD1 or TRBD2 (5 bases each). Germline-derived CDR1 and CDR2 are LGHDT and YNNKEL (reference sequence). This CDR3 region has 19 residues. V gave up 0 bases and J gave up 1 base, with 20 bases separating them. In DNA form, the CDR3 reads TGTGCCAGCAGCCAAGATTCTGGGACGCCCTATACCGGCACAGATACGCAGTATTTT. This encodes CASSQDSGTPYTGTDTQYF.

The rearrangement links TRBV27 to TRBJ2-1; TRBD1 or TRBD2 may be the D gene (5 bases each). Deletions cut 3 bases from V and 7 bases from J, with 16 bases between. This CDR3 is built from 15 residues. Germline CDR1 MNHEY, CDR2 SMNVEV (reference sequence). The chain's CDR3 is CASSLRGVGFNEQFF. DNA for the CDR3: TGTGCCAGCAGTTTGAGAGGGGTCGGGTTTAATGAGCAGTTCTTC.

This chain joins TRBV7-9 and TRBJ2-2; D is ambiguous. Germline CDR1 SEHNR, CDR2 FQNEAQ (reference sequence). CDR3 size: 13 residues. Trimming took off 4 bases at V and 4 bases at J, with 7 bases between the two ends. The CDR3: CASSSDTTGELFF. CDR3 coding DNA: TGTGCCAGCAGCTCTGACACCACCGGGGAGCTGTTTTTT.

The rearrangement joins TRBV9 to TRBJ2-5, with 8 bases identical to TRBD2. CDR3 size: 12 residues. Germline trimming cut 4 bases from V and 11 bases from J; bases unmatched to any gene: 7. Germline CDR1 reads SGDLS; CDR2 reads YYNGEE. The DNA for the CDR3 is TGTGCCAGCAGCAAAATGGGGACTAGGCAGTACTTC. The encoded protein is CASSKMGTRQYF.

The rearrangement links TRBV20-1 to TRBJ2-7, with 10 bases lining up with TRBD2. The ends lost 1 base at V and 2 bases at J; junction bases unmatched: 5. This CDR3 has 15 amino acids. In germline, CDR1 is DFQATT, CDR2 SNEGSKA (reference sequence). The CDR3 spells CSARVLAGDPYEQYF. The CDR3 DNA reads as TGCAGTGCTAGAGTCCTAGCGGGAGACCCCTACGAGCAGTACTTC.

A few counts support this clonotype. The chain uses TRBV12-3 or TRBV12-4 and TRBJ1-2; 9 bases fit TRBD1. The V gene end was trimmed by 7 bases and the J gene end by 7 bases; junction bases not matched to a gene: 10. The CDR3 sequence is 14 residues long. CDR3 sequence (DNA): TGTGCCAGCATTCTCTCTACAGGGGGCCGTGGCTACACCTTC. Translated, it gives CASILSTGGRGYTF.

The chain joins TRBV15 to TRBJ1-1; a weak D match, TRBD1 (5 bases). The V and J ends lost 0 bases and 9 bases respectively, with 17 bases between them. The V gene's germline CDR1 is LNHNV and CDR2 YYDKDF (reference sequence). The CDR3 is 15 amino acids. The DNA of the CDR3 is TGTGCCACCAGCAGAGATCGATCAGGGATGGGTCAAGCTTTCTTT. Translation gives CATSRDRSGMGQAFF.

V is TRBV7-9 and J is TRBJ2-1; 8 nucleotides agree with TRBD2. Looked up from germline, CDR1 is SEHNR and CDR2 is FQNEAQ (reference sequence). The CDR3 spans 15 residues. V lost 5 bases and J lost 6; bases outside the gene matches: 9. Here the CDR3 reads CASSRESGGRNEQFF. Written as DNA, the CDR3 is TGTGCCAGCAGCCGGGAGAGCGGGGGACGCAATGAGCAGTTCTTC.

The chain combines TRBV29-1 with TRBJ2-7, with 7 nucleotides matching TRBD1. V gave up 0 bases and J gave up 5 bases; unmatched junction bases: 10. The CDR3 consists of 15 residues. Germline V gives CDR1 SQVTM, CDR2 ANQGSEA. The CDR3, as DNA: TGCAGCGTTGAAGACGGGAAGGGGGCCCCCAACGAGCAGTACTTC. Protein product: CSVEDGKGAPNEQYF.

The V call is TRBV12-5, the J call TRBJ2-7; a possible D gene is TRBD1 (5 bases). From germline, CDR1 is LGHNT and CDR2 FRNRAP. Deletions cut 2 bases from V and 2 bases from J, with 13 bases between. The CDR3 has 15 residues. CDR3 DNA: TGTGCTAGTGGTTTGAGTCCTGAAGGGGCCTACGAGCAGTACTTC. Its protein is CASGLSPEGAYEQYF.

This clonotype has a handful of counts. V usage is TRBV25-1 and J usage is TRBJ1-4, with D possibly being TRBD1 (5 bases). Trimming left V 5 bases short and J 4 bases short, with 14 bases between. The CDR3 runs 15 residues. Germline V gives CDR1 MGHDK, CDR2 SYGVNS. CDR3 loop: CASSFPGDLNEKLFF. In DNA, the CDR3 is TGTGCCAGCAGTTTCCCTGGGGACCTTAATGAAAAACTGTTTTTT.

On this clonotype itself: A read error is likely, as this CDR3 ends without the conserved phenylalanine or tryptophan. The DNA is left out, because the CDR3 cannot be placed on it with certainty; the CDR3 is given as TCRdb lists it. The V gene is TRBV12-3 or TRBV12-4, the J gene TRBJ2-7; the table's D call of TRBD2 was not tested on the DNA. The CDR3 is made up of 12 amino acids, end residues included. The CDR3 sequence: CASSLARGTPLI.

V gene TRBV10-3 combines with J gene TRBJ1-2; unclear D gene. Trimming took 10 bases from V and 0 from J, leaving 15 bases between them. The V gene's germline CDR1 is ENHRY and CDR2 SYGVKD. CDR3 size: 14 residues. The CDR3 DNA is TGTGCCACCCAGACCGGGAGCGCTAACTATGGCTACACCTTC. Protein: CATQTGSANYGYTF.

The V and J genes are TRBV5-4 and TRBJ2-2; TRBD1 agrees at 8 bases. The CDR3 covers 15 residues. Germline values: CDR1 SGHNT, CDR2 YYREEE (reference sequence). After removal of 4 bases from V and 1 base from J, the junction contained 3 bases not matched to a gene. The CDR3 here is CASSGGTGNTGELFF. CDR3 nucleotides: TGTGCCAGCAGCGGGGGGACAGGGAACACCGGGGAGCTGTTTTTT. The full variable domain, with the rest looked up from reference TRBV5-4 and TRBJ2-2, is ETGVTQSPTHLIKTRGQQVTLRCSSQSGHNTVSWYQQALGQGPQFIFQYYREEENGRGNFPPRFSGLQFPNYSSELNVNALELDDSALYLCASSGGTGNTGELFFGEGSRLTVL.

CDR3 DNA: TGTGCCAGCAGTGGGGGTCCCCGGGACAGAGCCTACGAGCAGTACTTC. It codes for CASSGGPRDRAYEQYF. The chain uses TRBV25-1 and TRBJ2-7; 7 nucleotides align to TRBD1. The J segment lost 2 bases and the V segment lost 4 bases, leaving 11 bases of the junction unmatched. Germline loops: CDR1 MGHDK, CDR2 SYGVNS. CDR3 length: 16 residues.

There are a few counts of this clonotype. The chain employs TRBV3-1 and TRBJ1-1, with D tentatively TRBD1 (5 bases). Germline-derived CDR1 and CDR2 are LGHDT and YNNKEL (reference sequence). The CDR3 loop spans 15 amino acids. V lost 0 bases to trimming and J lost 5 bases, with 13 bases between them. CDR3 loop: CASSQESGGRTEAFF. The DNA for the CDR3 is TGTGCCAGCAGCCAAGAGTCGGGGGGAAGGACTGAAGCTTTCTTT.

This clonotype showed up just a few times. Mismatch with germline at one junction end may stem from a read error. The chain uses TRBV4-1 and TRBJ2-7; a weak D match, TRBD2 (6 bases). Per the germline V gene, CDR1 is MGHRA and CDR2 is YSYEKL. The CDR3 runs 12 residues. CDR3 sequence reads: CASSHPTGALFF. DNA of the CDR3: TGCGCCAGCAGCCACCCCACGGGAGCGTTGTTCTTC.

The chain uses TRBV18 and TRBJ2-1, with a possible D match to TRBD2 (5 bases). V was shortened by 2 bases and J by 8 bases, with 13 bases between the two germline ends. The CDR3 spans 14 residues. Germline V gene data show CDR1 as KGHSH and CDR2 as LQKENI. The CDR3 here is CASSPKTSRYEQFF. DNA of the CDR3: TGTGCCAGCTCACCAAAAACTAGTCGGTATGAGCAGTTCTTC.

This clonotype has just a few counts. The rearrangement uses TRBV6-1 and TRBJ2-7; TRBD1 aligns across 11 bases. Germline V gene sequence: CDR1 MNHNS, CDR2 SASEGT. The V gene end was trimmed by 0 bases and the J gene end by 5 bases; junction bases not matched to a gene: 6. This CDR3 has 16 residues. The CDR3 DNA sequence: TGTGCCAGCAGTGAAGCAATAGGACAGGGGGCGAACGAGCAGTACTTC. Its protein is CASSEAIGQGANEQYF.